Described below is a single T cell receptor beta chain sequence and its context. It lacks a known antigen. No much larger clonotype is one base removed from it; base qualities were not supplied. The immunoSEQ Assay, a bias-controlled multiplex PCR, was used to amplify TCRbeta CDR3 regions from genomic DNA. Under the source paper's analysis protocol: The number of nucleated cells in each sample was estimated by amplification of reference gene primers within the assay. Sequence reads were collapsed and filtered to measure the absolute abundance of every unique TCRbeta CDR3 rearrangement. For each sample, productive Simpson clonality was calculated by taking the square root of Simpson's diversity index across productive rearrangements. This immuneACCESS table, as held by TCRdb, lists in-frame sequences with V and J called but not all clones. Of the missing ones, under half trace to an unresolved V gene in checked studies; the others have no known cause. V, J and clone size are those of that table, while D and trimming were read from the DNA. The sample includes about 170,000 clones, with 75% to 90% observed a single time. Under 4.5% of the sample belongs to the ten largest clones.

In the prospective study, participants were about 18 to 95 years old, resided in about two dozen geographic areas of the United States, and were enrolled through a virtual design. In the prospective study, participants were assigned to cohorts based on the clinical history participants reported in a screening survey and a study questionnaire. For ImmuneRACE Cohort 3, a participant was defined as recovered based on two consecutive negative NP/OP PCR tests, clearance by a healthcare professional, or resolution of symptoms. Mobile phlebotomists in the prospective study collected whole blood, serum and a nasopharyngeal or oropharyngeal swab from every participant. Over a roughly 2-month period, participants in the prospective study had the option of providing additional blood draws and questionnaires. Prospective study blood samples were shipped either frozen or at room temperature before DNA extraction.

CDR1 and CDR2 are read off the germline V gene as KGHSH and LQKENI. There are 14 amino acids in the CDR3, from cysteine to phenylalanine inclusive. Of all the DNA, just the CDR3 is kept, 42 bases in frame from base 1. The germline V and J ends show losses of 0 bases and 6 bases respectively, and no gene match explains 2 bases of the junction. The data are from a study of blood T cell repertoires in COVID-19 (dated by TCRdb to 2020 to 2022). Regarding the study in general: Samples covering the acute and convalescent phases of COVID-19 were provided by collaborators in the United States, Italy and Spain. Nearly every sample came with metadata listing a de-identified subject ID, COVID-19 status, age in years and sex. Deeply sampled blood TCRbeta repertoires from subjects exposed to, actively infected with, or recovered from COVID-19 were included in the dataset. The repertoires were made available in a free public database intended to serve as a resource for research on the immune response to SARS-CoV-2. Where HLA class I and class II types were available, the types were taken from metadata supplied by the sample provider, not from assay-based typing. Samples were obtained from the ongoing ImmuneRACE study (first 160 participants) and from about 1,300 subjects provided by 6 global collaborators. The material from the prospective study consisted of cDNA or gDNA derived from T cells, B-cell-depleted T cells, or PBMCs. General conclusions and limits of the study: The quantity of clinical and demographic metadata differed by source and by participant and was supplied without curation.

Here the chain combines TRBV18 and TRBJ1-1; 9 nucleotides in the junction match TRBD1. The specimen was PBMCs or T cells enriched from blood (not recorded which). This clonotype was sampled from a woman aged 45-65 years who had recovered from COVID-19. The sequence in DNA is TGTGCCAGCTCACCACCGGGACAGGGACCTGAAGCTTTCTTT. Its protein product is CASSPPGQGPEAFF. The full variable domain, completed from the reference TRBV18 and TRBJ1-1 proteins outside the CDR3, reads NAGVMQNPRHLVRRRGQEARLRCSPMKGHSHVYWYRQLPEEGLKFMVYLQKENIIDESGMPKERFSAEFPKEGPSILRIQQVVRGDSAAYFCASSPPGQGPEAFFGQGTRLTVV.